The source of this T cell receptor (beta chain) is a study of T cell responses to AZD1222 COVID-19 vaccine. Study-level points and caveats: Unmutated regions of variants are reportedly targeted by nearly half of spike-specific TCRs. At baseline, just 6 or 7 AZD1222 recipients tested seropositive. Repertoires were collected only later (after the peak T cell response had occurred).

Germline V gene sequence: CDR1 SGHTS, CDR2 YDEGEE. The CDR3 spans 11 residues. Trimming shortened V by 1 base and J by 11 bases, and 9 bases separated the two germline ends. The repertoire was sequenced with immunoSEQ multiplex PCR; TCRdb's copy has only in-frame clones and lacks some. The repertoire holds about 89,000 clones, with about 90% as singletons. Points on this clone: The antigen is undetermined.

The sample consisted of peripheral blood, taken on day 0 of MenACWY control vaccination. The chain is built from TRBV5-8 and TRBJ1-1; D is unclear. This TCR was sampled from an adult in good health. The DNA of the CDR3 is TGTGCCAGCAGCTTGCGTACTAAGGCTTTCTTT. It codes for CASSLRTKAFF.